Below, one T cell receptor (beta chain) is given with its context. This record belongs to a study of regulatory T cells in long-lasting Graves disease. Turning to the study itself: Persistent cases were those of Graves' disease that involved over 5 years of antithyroid drugs with positive TSH receptor antibodies.

Indicated time point: persistent/refractory GD, antithyroid drugs over 5 years with positive TRAb. RNA isolated from PBMCs was used to make the TCR library. Staff took approximately 8.7 milliliters of peripheral blood and put it into EDTA tubes. Trimming at V came to 5 bases and at J to 2 bases, leaving 8 bases not matched to a gene. This CDR3 is built from 14 residues. CDR1 and CDR2 from the germline V gene are SQVTM and ANQGSEA. In building TCR beta libraries, iRepertoire HTBI primers were used together with Arm-PCR of CDR3 regions. TCRdb used MiXCR to reprocess the multiplex PCR reads, holding one entry per CDR3 protein. The repertoire has 700,000 or so distinct CDR3 sequences, around 30% of them found once; the top ten carry about two fifths.

This chain uses TRBV29-1 with TRBJ2-7; 8 bases line up with TRBD2. The sample here was peripheral blood mononuclear cells (PBMCs), taken when the disease was refractory, from a patient treated with antithyroid drugs. This TCR was recovered from a female donor with Graves disease. The CDR3 region has the DNA TGCAGCGTTTATGCTAGCGGGCCCGCCTACGAGCAGTACTTC. Translation: CSVYASGPAYEQYF.